Described below is a single T cell receptor beta chain sequence and its context. This sample was taken from a study of cytomegalovirus exposure and HLA in healthy donors. PCR involved 60 Vbeta and 13 Jbeta primers. Some clones are missing from TCRdb's copy, which holds only in-frame ones; the method was immunoSEQ multiplex PCR. The sample gives a few hundred thousand clones, nearly 95% of which show up once; 1.5% to 2% is in the top ten. V lost 5 bases, J lost 4 bases, and 8 bases stayed unmatched. This CDR3 is 16 amino acids long. Per the germline V gene, CDR1 is MNHNY and CDR2 is SVGAGI (reference sequence).

V is TRBV6-6 and J is TRBJ1-6, with 7 bases that match TRBD1. The receptor's source is a girl aged 2-10 years in good health and CMV-seronegative. Specimen: PBMCs. The CDR3 spells CASSPGQFLYNSPLHF. The CDR3 region has the DNA TGTGCCAGCAGTCCGGGACAGTTCCTTTATAATTCACCCCTCCACTTT.